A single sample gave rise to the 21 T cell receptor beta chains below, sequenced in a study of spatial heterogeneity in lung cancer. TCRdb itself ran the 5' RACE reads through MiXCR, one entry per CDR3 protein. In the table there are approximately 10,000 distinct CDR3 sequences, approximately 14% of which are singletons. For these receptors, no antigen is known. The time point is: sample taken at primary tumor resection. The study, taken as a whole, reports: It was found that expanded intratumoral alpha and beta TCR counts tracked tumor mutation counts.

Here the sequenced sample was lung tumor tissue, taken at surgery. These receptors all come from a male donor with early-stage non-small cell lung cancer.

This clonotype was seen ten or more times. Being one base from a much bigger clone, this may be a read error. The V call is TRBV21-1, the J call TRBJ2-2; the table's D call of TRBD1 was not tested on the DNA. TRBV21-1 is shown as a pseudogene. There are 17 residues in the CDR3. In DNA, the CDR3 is TGTGCCAGCAGTCCCAAAACGAAGGACAGGAACACCGGGGACCTGTTTTTT. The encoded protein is CASSPKTKDRNTGDLFF.

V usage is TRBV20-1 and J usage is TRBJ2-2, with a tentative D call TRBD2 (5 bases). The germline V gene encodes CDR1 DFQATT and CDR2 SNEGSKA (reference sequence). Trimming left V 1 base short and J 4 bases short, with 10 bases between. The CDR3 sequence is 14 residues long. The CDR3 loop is CSARGTEVTGELFF. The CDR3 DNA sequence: TGCAGTGCTAGAGGGACTGAGGTCACCGGGGAGCTGTTTTTT.

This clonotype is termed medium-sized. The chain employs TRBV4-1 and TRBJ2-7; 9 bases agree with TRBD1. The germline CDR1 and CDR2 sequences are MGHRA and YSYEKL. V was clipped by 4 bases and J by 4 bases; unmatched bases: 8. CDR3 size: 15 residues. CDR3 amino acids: CASSRAQGAGYEQYF. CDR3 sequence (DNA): TGCGCCAGCAGCCGAGCACAGGGGGCTGGGTACGAGCAGTACTTC.

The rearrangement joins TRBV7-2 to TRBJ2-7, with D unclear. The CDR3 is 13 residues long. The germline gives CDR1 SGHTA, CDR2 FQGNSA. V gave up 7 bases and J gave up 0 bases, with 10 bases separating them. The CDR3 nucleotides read TGTGCCAGCAAGACACCAAGCTCCTACGAGCAGTACTTC. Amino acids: CASKTPSSYEQYF.

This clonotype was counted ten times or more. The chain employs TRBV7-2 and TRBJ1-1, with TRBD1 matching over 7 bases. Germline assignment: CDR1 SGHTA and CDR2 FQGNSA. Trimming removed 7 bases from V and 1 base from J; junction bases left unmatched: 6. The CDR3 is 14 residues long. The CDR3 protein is CASILGGANTEAFF. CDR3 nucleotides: TGTGCCAGCATCCTAGGGGGCGCGAACACTGAAGCTTTCTTT.

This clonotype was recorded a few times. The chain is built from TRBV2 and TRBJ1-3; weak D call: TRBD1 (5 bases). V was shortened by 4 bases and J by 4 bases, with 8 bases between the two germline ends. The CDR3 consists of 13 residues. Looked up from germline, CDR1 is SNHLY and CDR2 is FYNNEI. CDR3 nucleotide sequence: TGTGCCAGCAGTGTGGGGCAAGGAAACACCATATATTTT. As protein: CASSVGQGNTIYF. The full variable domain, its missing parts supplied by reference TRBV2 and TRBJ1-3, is EPEVTQTPSHQVTQMGQEVILRCVPISNHLYFYWYRQILGQKVEFLVSFYNNEISEKSEIFDDQFSVERPDGSNFTLKIRSTKLEDSAMYFCASSVGQGNTIYFGEGSWLTVV.

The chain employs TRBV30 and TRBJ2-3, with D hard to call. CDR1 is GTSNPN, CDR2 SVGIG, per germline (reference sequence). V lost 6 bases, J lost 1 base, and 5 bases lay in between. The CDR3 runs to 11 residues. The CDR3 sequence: CACSGTDTQYF. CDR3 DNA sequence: TGTGCCTGTTCGGGCACAGATACGCAGTATTTT.

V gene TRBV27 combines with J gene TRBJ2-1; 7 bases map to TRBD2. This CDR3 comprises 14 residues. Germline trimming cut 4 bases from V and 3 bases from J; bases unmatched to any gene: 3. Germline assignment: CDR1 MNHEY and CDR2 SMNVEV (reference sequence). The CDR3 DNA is TGTGCCAGCAGTTCCGGGGGGAACTACAATGAGCAGTTCTTC. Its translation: CASSSGGNYNEQFF.

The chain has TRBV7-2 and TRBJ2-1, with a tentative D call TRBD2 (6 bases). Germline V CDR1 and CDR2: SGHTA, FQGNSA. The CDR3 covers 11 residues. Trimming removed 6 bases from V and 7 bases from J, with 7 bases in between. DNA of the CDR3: TGTGCCAGCAGTCGGGGGAATGAGCAGTTCTTC. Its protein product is CASSRGNEQFF.

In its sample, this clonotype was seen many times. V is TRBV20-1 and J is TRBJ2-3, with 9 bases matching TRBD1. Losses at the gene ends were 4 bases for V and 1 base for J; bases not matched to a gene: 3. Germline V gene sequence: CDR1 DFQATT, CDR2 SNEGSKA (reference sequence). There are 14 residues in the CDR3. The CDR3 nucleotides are TGCAGTGCTATTAGACAGGGGGGCACAGATACGCAGTATTTT. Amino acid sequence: CSAIRQGGTDTQYF.

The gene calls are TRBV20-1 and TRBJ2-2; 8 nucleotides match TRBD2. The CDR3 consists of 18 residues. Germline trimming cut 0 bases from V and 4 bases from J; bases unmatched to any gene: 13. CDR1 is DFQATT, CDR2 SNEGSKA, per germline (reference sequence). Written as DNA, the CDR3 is TGCAGTGCTAGAGACGGAGCGGGGGAGAAAATCGCCACCGGGGAGCTGTTTTTT. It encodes CSARDGAGEKIATGELFF.

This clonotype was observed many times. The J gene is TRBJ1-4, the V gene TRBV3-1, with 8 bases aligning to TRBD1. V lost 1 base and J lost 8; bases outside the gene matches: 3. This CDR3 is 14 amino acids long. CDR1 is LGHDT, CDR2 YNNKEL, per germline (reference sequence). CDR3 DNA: TGTGCCAGCAGCCAAGGGCGACAGGGGGAAAAACTGTTTTTT. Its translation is CASSQGRQGEKLFF.

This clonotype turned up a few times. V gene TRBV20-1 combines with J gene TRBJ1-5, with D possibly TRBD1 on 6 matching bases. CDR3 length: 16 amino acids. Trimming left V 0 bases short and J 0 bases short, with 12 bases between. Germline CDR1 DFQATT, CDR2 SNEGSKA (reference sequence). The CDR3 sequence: CSARDLGGHSNQPQHF. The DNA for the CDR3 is TGCAGTGCTAGAGATCTCGGGGGGCATAGCAATCAGCCCCAGCATTTT.

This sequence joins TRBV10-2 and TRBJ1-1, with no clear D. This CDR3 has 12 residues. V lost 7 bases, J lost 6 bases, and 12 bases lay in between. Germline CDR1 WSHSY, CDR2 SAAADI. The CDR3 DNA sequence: TGCGCCAGCATGCAAAGGGAAGCTGAAGCTTTCTTT. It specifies CASMQREAEAFF.

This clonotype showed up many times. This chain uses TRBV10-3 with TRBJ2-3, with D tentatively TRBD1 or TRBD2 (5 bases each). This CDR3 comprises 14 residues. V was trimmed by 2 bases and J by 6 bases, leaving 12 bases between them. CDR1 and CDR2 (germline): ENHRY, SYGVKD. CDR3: CAISEGGSLDTQYF. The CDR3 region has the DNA TGTGCCATCAGTGAGGGGGGAAGTCTGGATACGCAGTATTTT.

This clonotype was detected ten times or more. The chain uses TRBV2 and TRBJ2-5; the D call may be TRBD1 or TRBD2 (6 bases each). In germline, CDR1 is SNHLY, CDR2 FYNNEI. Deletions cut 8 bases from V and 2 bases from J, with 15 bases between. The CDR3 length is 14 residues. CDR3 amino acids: CASGGQDGQETQYF. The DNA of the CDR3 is TGTGCCAGCGGGGGGCAGGACGGACAAGAGACCCAGTACTTC.

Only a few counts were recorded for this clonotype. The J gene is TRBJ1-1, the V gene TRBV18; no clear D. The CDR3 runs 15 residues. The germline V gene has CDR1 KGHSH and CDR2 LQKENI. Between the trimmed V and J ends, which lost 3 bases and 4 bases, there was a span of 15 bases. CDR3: CASSPTTAVTTEAFF. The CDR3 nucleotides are TGTGCCAGCTCACCCACCACCGCGGTTACCACTGAAGCTTTCTTT.

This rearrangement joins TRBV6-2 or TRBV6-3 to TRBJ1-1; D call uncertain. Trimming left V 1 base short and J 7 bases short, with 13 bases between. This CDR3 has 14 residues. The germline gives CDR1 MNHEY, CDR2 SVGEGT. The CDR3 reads CASSYFGRIGEAFF. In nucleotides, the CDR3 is TGTGCCAGCAGTTACTTCGGCAGGATCGGTGAAGCTTTCTTT.

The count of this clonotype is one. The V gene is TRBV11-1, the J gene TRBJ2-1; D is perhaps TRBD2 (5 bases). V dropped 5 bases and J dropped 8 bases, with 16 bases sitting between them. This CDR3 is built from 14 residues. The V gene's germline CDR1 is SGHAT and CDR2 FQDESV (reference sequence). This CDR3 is CASSTRWLADEQFF. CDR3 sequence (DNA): TGTGCCAGCAGCACGCGGTGGCTAGCCGATGAGCAGTTCTTC.

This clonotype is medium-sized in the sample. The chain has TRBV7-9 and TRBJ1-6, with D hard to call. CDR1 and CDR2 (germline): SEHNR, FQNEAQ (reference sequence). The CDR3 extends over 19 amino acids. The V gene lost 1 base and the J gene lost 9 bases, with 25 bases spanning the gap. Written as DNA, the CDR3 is TGTGCCAGCAGCTTAGTAGGCTCCTCCATAGAGCCCCTTAGTTCACCCCTCCACTTT. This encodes CASSLVGSSIEPLSSPLHF.

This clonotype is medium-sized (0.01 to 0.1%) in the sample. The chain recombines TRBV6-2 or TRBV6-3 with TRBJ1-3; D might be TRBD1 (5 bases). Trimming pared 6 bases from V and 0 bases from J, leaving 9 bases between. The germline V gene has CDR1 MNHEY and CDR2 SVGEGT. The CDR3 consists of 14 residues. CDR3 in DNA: TGTGCCAGCAGCTCAGGGATCTCTGGAAACACCATATATTTT. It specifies CASSSGISGNTIYF.